This T cell receptor (beta chain) was identified in a study of cytomegalovirus exposure and HLA in healthy donors. Study-wide background: A subsequent analysis stated that the 100 to 150 validation repertoires were run on the same platform as the roughly 620 first-cohort repertoires.

Study-level findings and limits: Reports credit the classifier with highly specific, highly sensitive diagnosis of cytomegalovirus status.

Turning to this clone: Antigen: not known.

Sequenced by immunoSEQ multiplex PCR; TCRdb stores in-frame clones only, minus some. The table shows around 130,000 clones, with nearly 90% occurring only once. These donors were members of the roughly 120-subject validation cohort, a group separate from the roughly 670-subject first cohort. The V segment lost 7 bases and the J segment 1 base; nucleotides outside the gene matches: 7. Germline CDR1 SQVTM, CDR2 ANQGSEA. The CDR3 loop spans 14 amino acids. The sample consisted of PBMCs. The chain recombines TRBV29-1 with TRBJ2-3; TRBD2 aligns across 8 bases. The clonotype originates from a young man in good health and CMV-seronegative. The CDR3 bases are TGCAGCGCATTAAGCGGGGGTGGCACAGATACGCAGTATTTT. The encoded protein is CSALSGGGTDTQYF.